This TCR beta chain was recorded in a study of blood T cell repertoires in COVID-19. Across the study: The origin of the acute and convalescent COVID-19 samples was the United States, Italy and Spain.

The junction had 2 bases not matched to a gene; V was cut back by 3 bases and J by 10 bases. This CDR3 is built from 13 residues. Assay: immunoSEQ multiplex PCR; the TCRdb copy retains only in-frame clones and omits some. The sample shows about 200,000 clones, roughly 88% of them seen only once. Seattle patients were enrolled while actively infected and followed longitudinally. The chain couples TRBV12-3 or TRBV12-4 to TRBJ2-1; 11 nucleotides align to TRBD2. The material sequenced was peripheral blood. The receptor was isolated from a man aged 50 to 60 with COVID-19, enrolled during active disease. This CDR3 reads CASSLLAGGEQFF. The CDR3 DNA is TGTGCCAGCAGTTTGTTAGCGGGAGGGGAGCAGTTCTTC.